The 26 T cell receptor beta chains in this list originate from one sample, sequenced in a study of blood T cell repertoires in COVID-19 (TCRdb year 2020). The library was generated by the immunoSEQ multiplex PCR assay. TCRdb's version of the immuneACCESS table is confined to in-frame rearrangements and falls short of the full clone set. An unresolved V gene accounts for under half of the shortfall where checked; the remainder is of unknown origin. Within this sample are some 400,000 clones, with around 87% of them counted one time only. The ten largest clones add up to 1% to 1.5% of the sample. The sequenced sample consisted of PBMCs or T cells enriched from blood (not recorded which). Receptor source: a man aged 25-45 years who had recovered from COVID-19.

This chain connects TRBV12-3 or TRBV12-4 to TRBJ1-4; TRBD1 might be the D (6 bases). This CDR3 has 13 amino acids. With 5 bases removed from V and 11 bases from J, the gap between germline ends came to 15 bases. Here the CDR3 reads CASSMYTGSKLFF. As DNA, the CDR3 is TGTGCCAGCAGTATGTATACAGGGTCTAAACTGTTTTTT.

The chain is built from TRBV9 and TRBJ2-2; the match to TRBD1 covers 7 bases. The CDR3 covers 15 residues. Per germline, CDR1 SGDLS and CDR2 YYNGEE. The ends lost 4 bases at V and 5 bases at J; junction bases unmatched: 8. The CDR3 region is CASSPWTGGTGELFF. The CDR3 DNA reads as TGTGCCAGCAGCCCTTGGACAGGTGGAACCGGGGAGCTGTTTTTT.

This clone has only one observation. The rearrangement links TRBV5-4 to TRBJ1-3; D is undetermined. The CDR3 consists of 15 residues. Germline values: CDR1 SGHNT, CDR2 YYREEE (reference sequence). V was clipped by 1 base and J by 2 bases, with 10 bases between them. The CDR3 sequence: CASSLNPSTGNTIYF. The CDR3 DNA sequence: TGTGCCAGCAGCTTGAATCCAAGCACTGGAAACACCATATATTTT.

The V and J genes are TRBV10-1 and TRBJ2-7; D call uncertain. Trimming left V 6 bases short and J 3 bases short, with 12 bases between. Germline CDR1 and CDR2: WNHNN and SYGVQD (reference sequence). The CDR3 consists of 13 residues. CDR3 sequence (DNA): TGCGCCAGCAGCGATCTCTGGAGCTACGAGCAGTACTTC. Translating it yields CASSDLWSYEQYF.

The V and J genes are TRBV10-2 and TRBJ1-3; D may be TRBD1 (5 bases). There are 16 residues in the CDR3. Per germline, CDR1 WSHSY and CDR2 SAAADI. The germline V and J ends were trimmed by 0 bases and 2 bases, with 11 bases remaining between them. This CDR3 is CASSESMTVPGNTIYF. The CDR3 DNA sequence: TGCGCCAGCAGTGAGTCGATGACAGTCCCTGGAAACACCATATATTTT.

This clone was found once. This chain joins TRBV27 and TRBJ2-7; 8 nucleotides align to TRBD2. J gave up 0 bases and V 7 bases, and 8 bases lay outside the gene matches. Germline CDR1 reads MNHEY; CDR2 reads SMNVEV (reference sequence). The CDR3 length is 15 residues. The CDR3 sequence is CASTPSGTSSYEQYF. The CDR3 nucleotides read TGTGCCAGCACCCCCTCCGGGACTAGCTCCTACGAGCAGTACTTC.

This chain joins TRBV30 and TRBJ2-3, with 10 positions matching TRBD2. In germline, CDR1 is GTSNPN, CDR2 SVGIG (reference sequence). V lost 2 bases, J lost 3 bases, and 5 bases stayed unmatched. The CDR3 is 15 amino acids. The CDR3 nucleotides are TGTGCCTGGAGTTCGCTAGCGGGAGTTACAGATACGCAGTATTTT. Its translation: CAWSSLAGVTDTQYF. The full variable domain, in which reference TRBV30 and TRBJ2-3 provide the parts outside the CDR3, is SQTIHQWPATLVQPVGSPLSLECTVEGTSNPNLYWYRQAAGRGLQLLFYSVGIGQISSEVPQNLSASRPQDRQFILSSKKLLLSDSGFYLCAWSSLAGVTDTQYFGPGTRLTVL.

The CDR3 reads CASSQDRTDNRAFF. The CDR3 DNA reads as TGCGCCAGCAGCCAAGATAGGACAGATAATCGGGCTTTCTTT. The chain is built from TRBV4-1 and TRBJ1-1; D might be TRBD1 (6 bases). The CDR3 is 14 amino acids. V was shortened by 0 bases and J by 11 bases, with 16 bases between the two germline ends. CDR1 MGHRA and CDR2 YSYEKL come from the germline V gene.

A note on this clone: Other DNA sequences in the same sample also yield this CDR3. The chain has TRBV5-1 and TRBJ1-6; D is perhaps TRBD1 (5 bases). Germline V CDR1 and CDR2: SGHRS, YFSETQ. CDR3 length: 15 amino acids. Trimming took 0 bases from V and 4 from J, leaving 8 bases between them. The CDR3 protein is CASSLGTGYNSPLHF. CDR3 bases: TGCGCCAGCAGCTTGGGAACAGGTTATAATTCACCCCTCCACTTT.

This chain joins TRBV5-1 and TRBJ1-3, with D possibly being TRBD1 (6 bases). V lost 4 bases and J lost 4, with 9 bases in between. The CDR3 has 13 amino acids. Germline V gene sequence: CDR1 SGHRS, CDR2 YFSETQ. The CDR3 nucleotides are TGCGCCAGCAGCGTAGGGACAGGAAACACCATATATTTT. This gives the protein CASSVGTGNTIYF.

This clone was picked up a small number of times. The chain has TRBV7-9 and TRBJ2-6, with D perhaps TRBD2 (5 bases). Looked up from germline, CDR1 is SEHNR and CDR2 is FQNEAQ (reference sequence). This CDR3 contains 18 residues. Trimming removed 4 bases at V and 0 bases at J, with 16 bases between. Here the CDR3 reads CASSSPGSLSSGANVLTF. CDR3 DNA sequence: TGTGCCAGCAGCTCTCCGGGATCCCTCAGCTCTGGGGCCAACGTCCTGACTTTC.

The chain employs TRBV12-3 or TRBV12-4 and TRBJ1-1; D gene uncertain. With 0 bases removed from V and 1 base from J, the gap between germline ends came to 3 bases. This CDR3 spans 13 amino acids. CDR3: CASSLAGNTEAFF. In DNA form, the CDR3 reads TGTGCCAGCAGTTTAGCCGGGAACACTGAAGCTTTCTTT.

The chain uses TRBV7-8 and TRBJ2-3, with 13 bases that match TRBD2. Trimming took 2 bases from V and 1 from J; bases not matched to a gene: 3. The germline CDR1 and CDR2 sequences are SGHVS and FQNEAQ. This CDR3 region has 17 residues. CDR3 in amino acids: CASSLPGTSGGTDTQYF. For the CDR3, the DNA is TGTGCCAGCAGCTTACCAGGGACTAGCGGGGGCACAGATACGCAGTATTTT.

This chain connects TRBV12-3 or TRBV12-4 to TRBJ1-2, with 7 bases fitting TRBD1. The CDR3 runs to 13 residues. After removal of 7 bases from V and 6 bases from J, the junction contained 8 bases not matched to a gene. The CDR3 nucleotides are TGTGCCAGCAACAAACAGGGGATGGATGGCTACACCTTC. Translating it yields CASNKQGMDGYTF.

The chain uses TRBV7-3 and TRBJ1-1; D is ambiguous. CDR3 size: 13 residues. Between the trimmed V and J ends, which lost 4 bases and 4 bases, there was a span of 10 bases. Germline CDR1 reads SGHTA; CDR2 reads FQGTGA. In DNA form, the CDR3 reads TGTGCCAGCAGCTCCGAACCCGGCACTGAAGCTTTCTTT. This codes for CASSSEPGTEAFF.

In this sample, this clone turned up once. The chain links TRBV12-5 to TRBJ1-4; D is unclear. The CDR3 has 10 amino acids. Trimming shortened V by 9 bases and J by 4 bases, and 3 bases separated the two germline ends. Per germline, CDR1 LGHNT and CDR2 FRNRAP. CDR3 in amino acids: CASGNEKLFF. In DNA, the CDR3 is TGTGCTAGCGGTAATGAAAAACTGTTTTTT.

In regard to this clone: At the DNA level, this CDR3 is encoded by other sequences in the same sample as well. CDR3 sequence reads: CASSPNYEQYF. The CDR3 nucleotides read TGTGCCAGCTCACCTAACTACGAGCAGTACTTC. V is TRBV18 and J is TRBJ2-7; D is ambiguous. Looked up from germline, CDR1 is KGHSH and CDR2 is LQKENI. The V end lost 3 bases, the J end lost 3 bases, and 3 bases lay between the germline ends. The CDR3 is 11 residues long. Looking up the rest from reference TRBV18 and TRBJ2-7 gives the full variable domain: NAGVMQNPRHLVRRRGQEARLRCSPMKGHSHVYWYRQLPEEGLKFMVYLQKENIIDESGMPKERFSAEFPKEGPSILRIQQVVRGDSAAYFCASSPNYEQYFGPGTRLTVT.

The chain links TRBV27 to TRBJ2-2; D gene ambiguous. Germline lookup yields CDR1 MNHEY and CDR2 SMNVEV (reference sequence). The CDR3 covers 13 residues. Trimming shortened V by 0 bases and J by 7 bases, and 6 bases separated the two germline ends. CDR3 in amino acids: CASSLSGFGELFF. The CDR3 nucleotides are TGTGCCAGCAGTTTATCCGGTTTCGGGGAGCTGTTTTTT.

The chain links TRBV7-3 to TRBJ1-3; D not certain. V was trimmed by 2 bases and J by 0 bases, leaving 11 bases between them. CDR3 length equals 16 residues. Germline V gene data show CDR1 as SGHTA and CDR2 as FQGTGA. CDR3 residues: CASSLSGAVSGNTIYF. CDR3 bases: TGTGCCAGCAGCTTATCAGGCGCCGTCTCTGGAAACACCATATATTTT.

The gene calls are TRBV6-4 and TRBJ2-2; a possible D gene is TRBD1 (6 bases). V dropped 6 bases and J dropped 7 bases, with 15 bases sitting between them. CDR1 and CDR2 (germline): MRHNA, SNTAGT. The CDR3 is 14 residues long. The CDR3 is CASRQTGANGELFF. The CDR3 nucleotides are TGTGCCAGCAGACAGACAGGAGCCAACGGGGAGCTGTTTTTT.

V usage is TRBV3-1 (or the pseudogene TRBV3-2) and J usage is TRBJ2-2; unclear D gene. CDR1 is LGHDT and CDR2 is YNNKEL in the germline V gene (reference sequence). V shed 4 bases and J shed 4 bases, with 25 bases lying between them. This CDR3 is built from 19 residues. Written as DNA, the CDR3 is TGTGCCAGCAGCCCCACGATATCCCGATTGTCTGTGAGCACCGGGGAGCTGTTTTTT. Encoded protein: CASSPTISRLSVSTGELFF.

The chain carries TRBV19 and TRBJ2-1, with 7 bases identical to TRBD2. Germline trimming cut 6 bases from V and 1 base from J; bases unmatched to any gene: 6. Germline loops: CDR1 LNHDA, CDR2 SQIVND (reference sequence). The CDR3 covers 15 residues. CDR3 DNA sequence: TGTGCCAGTAGCAGTACTAGCGTTTCCTACAATGAGCAGTTCTTC. This codes for CASSSTSVSYNEQFF.

On this clone: Other DNA sequences within the sample encode an identical CDR3. The chain recombines TRBV18 with TRBJ2-2; possibly TRBD1 for D (5 bases). CDR3 size: 16 residues. Germline V CDR1 and CDR2: KGHSH, LQKENI. The V gene lost 0 bases and the J gene lost 0 bases, with 8 bases spanning the gap. The CDR3 spells CASSPPGAANTGELFF. The CDR3 nucleotides read TGTGCCAGCTCACCACCTGGGGCAGCGAACACCGGGGAGCTGTTTTTT.

The genes are TRBV11-1 and TRBJ1-1, with TRBD1 as a possible D gene (5 bases). V lost 8 bases and J 8 bases, leaving 12 bases between the germline ends. Germline assignment: CDR1 SGHAT and CDR2 FQDESV (reference sequence). CDR3 length: 11 residues. The CDR3: CASGIRGEAFF. Here the CDR3 DNA reads TGTGCCAGCGGAATACGGGGGGAAGCTTTCTTT.

This clone was detected a few times. The chain is built from TRBV9 and TRBJ1-6; 7 nucleotides line up with TRBD1. The CDR3 spans 13 residues. With V trimmed by 3 bases and J by 12 bases, 6 bases remained unmatched. Looked up from germline, CDR1 is SGDLS and CDR2 is YYNGEE. CDR3 protein: CASSGRDREPLHF. The CDR3 DNA reads TGTGCCAGCAGCGGCCGGGACAGAGAACCCCTCCACTTT.

V gene TRBV6-5 combines with J gene TRBJ2-2, with TRBD2 matching over 15 bases. Germline V gene lookup returns CDR1 MNHEY and CDR2 SVGAGI. J gave up 5 bases and V 6 bases, and 1 base lay outside the gene matches. There are 15 residues in the CDR3. The CDR3 bases are TGTGCCAGCAGGGGACTAGCGGGGGGTACCGGGGAGCTGTTTTTT. Translated, it gives CASRGLAGGTGELFF.